This TCR beta chain is from a study of cytomegalovirus exposure and HLA in healthy donors. Use of 60 Vbeta and 13 Jbeta primers characterized the PCR. The data were produced by immunoSEQ multiplex PCR, yet TCRdb's version contains in-frame clones alone and is incomplete. The sample records 200,000 to 300,000 clones, about 85% being singletons. A remark on this clone: Antigen specificity is unknown.

The CDR3 is 16 residues long. CDR1 is SEHNR and CDR2 is FQNEAQ in the germline V gene (reference sequence). General observations from the study: Investigators reported 150 to 200 TCR beta chains as tied to cytomegalovirus. An analysis done earlier found most TCR beta V segments productive about 87% or about 30% of the time. In a later analysis, more than 15,000 TCR beta sequences were associated with HLA alleles at 0.05 false discovery rate.

This cohort consisted of healthy bone marrow donors. Material: PBMCs. The clonotype was recovered from a girl aged 2 to 9 in good health and CMV-seronegative. This chain links TRBV7-9 with TRBJ2-2, with 9 bases that match TRBD1. CDR3 sequence reads: CSTGGNPRHLTGELFF. The CDR3 region has the DNA TGTTCCACAGGGGGCAATCCTAGACACTTAACCGGGGAGCTGTTTTTT.